This T cell receptor (beta chain) was obtained from a study of T cells in Graves' hyperthyroidism and ophthalmopathy. Germline values: CDR1 MNHEY, CDR2 SMNVEV (reference sequence). CDR3 size: 15 residues. V gave up 3 bases and J gave up 2 bases, with 11 bases separating them. This clonotype was seen repeatedly, ten times or more. TCR beta CDR3 region amplification was performed from RNA transcripts. A first-round RT-PCR of the TCR CDR3 used the HTBI primer set. From the multiplex PCR reads, TCRdb called clonotypes with MiXCR, one entry per CDR3 protein. Altogether 300,000 to 450,000 distinct CDR3 sequences are present, roughly 15% being singletons, with the ten largest covering around a fifth.

V and J are TRBV27 and TRBJ1-5, with D tentatively TRBD1 (6 bases). The TCR originated in a woman aged 25-40 years with Graves' ophthalmopathy. The specimen sequenced was blood. DNA for the CDR3: TGTGCCAGCAGTTTCACAGGGACCGGCAATCAGCCCCAGCATTTT. Protein sequence: CASSFTGTGNQPQHF.